The 7 T cell receptor beta chains below come from one sample, sequenced in a study of T cell repertoires in cytomegalovirus infection. These TCRs' antigens remain unknown. TCRdb re-derived calls from the reads in MiXCR, one entry per CDR3 protein. The sample shows approximately 770,000 distinct CDR3 sequences, almost 30% of them seen only once. The sample was cultured CD8+ T cells from PBMCs, taken from culture after CMV antigen stimulation. The origin of the receptors is a human donor in good health (CMV status not recorded). Some clones in this sample may be carry-over from other donors' samples.

In its sample, this clonotype was seen a few times. The chain carries TRBV12-3 or TRBV12-4 and TRBJ2-5; the match to TRBD2 covers 11 bases. The CDR3 has 17 residues. The trim removed 4 bases at V and 1 base at J, leaving 8 bases unmatched. The CDR3 DNA reads TGTGCCAGCAGTTCGACCACTAGCGGGGGATTCCAAGAGACCCAGTACTTC. Translation gives CASSSTTSGGFQETQYF.

This chain connects TRBV4-1 to TRBJ2-7; possibly TRBD2 for D (5 bases). Per germline, CDR1 MGHRA and CDR2 YSYEKL. Trimming left V 2 bases short and J 4 bases short, with 9 bases between. The CDR3 contains 13 residues. CDR3 sequence (DNA): TGCGCCAGCAGCCAACGGACTGGATACGAGCAGTACTTC. Amino acids: CASSQRTGYEQYF.

This chain joins TRBV5-6 and TRBJ1-6; D possibly corresponds to TRBD1 (5 bases). CDR3 length: 14 residues. Between the trimmed V and J ends, which lost 7 bases and 6 bases, there was a span of 14 bases. The germline V gene has CDR1 SGHDT and CDR2 YYEEEE. CDR3 protein: CASSGGRPNSPLHF. In DNA, the CDR3 is TGTGCCAGCTCCGGGGGACGCCCTAATTCACCCCTCCACTTT.

The chain couples TRBV12-5 to TRBJ1-2, with TRBD1 matching over 8 bases. V lost 3 bases to trimming and J lost 7 bases; unmatched junction nucleotides: 13. The CDR3 has 16 amino acids. Germline CDR1 is LGHNT and CDR2 is FRNRAP. The CDR3 sequence: CASGFFSGTGESGYTF. As DNA, the CDR3 is TGTGCTAGTGGTTTCTTTTCCGGGACAGGTGAATCTGGCTACACCTTC.

V and J are TRBV20-1 and TRBJ1-1, with 9 nucleotides matching TRBD1. In germline, CDR1 is DFQATT, CDR2 SNEGSKA (reference sequence). CDR3 length equals 15 residues. The trim removed 5 bases at V and 1 base at J, leaving 8 bases unmatched. CDR3 nucleotide sequence: TGCAGTGCTTGGCGGGACAGGGAAACGAACACTGAAGCTTTCTTT. Residues: CSAWRDRETNTEAFF.

Here the CDR3 DNA reads TGTGCCAGCCGGGACAGGAGGGCGGACACTGAAGCTTTCTTT. Translating it yields CASRDRRADTEAFF. This chain connects TRBV2 to TRBJ1-1; 8 positions agree with TRBD1. Per the germline V gene, CDR1 is SNHLY and CDR2 is FYNNEI. The V gene end was trimmed by 8 bases and the J gene end by 3 bases; junction bases not matched to a gene: 8. The CDR3 totals 14 residues.

The CDR3 protein is CASSQDRRGQKNYGYTF. CDR3 nucleotide sequence: TGTGCCAGCAGCCAAGATCGAAGGGGACAGAAAAACTATGGCTACACCTTC. The J gene is TRBJ1-2, the V gene TRBV4-2, with 7 bases fitting TRBD1. V lost 0 bases, J lost 2 bases, and 9 bases stayed unmatched. The germline gives CDR1 LGHNA, CDR2 YNFKEQ. This CDR3 spans 17 amino acids.